This T cell receptor beta chain was found in a study of TIL therapy for anti-PD-1-resistant metastatic lung cancer. Notes on the study in general: Many TIL product clones were absent from baseline tumor, suggesting clonal contraction. Compared with baseline intratumoral T cells, expanded TIL cultures were more clonal and less diverse (around 6% vs 30%).

On this clone: What it binds is not known.

The time point here: pre-treatment sample, taken before nivolumab and TIL therapy. The tumor samples were excised metastases, mostly pleural nodules or supraclavicular lymph nodes. The CDR3 extends over 14 amino acids. Germline values: CDR1 WNHNN, CDR2 SYGVQD (reference sequence). Trimming left V 2 bases short and J 4 bases short, with 10 bases between. This was the immunoSEQ v3 assay. Libraries were prepared by immunoSEQ multiplex PCR; TCRdb keeps only in-frame clonotypes and omits some of them. The table shows around 9,000 clones, with 76% occurring only once. This chain connects TRBV10-1 to TRBJ2-3; possibly TRBD2 for D (5 bases). The sequence was obtained from a person aged 25 to 80 with non-small cell lung cancer. The material sequenced was tumor tissue, taken at baseline. The CDR3 is CASSENSVADTQYF. CDR3 in DNA: TGCGCCAGCAGTGAGAATAGCGTCGCAGATACGCAGTATTTT.